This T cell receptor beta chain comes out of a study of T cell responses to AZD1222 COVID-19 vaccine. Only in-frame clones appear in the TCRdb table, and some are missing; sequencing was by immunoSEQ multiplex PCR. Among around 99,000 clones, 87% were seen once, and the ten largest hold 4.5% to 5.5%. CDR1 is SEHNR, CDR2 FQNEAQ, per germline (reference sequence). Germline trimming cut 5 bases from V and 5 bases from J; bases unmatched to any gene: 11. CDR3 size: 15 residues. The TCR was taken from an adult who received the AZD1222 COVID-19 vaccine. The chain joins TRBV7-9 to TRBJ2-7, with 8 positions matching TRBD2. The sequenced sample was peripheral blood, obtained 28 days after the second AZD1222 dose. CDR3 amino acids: CASSPTGRGAHEQYF. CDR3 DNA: TGTGCCAGCAGCCCCACGGGGCGGGGGGCCCACGAGCAGTACTTC.